The 20 T cell receptor beta chains in this list originate from one sample, sequenced in a study of long-term antiretroviral therapy in people with HIV. With survey level as its setting, the immunoSEQ assay was v3.0. Sequencing used immunoSEQ multiplex PCR; TCRdb keeps in-frame clones, though not all of them. The data hold roughly 20,000 clones, with 79% observed a single time. Specimen: unsorted PBMCs, collected 4.1 years after starting antiretroviral therapy. The receptors here all came from a woman aged 35 to 49 with HIV.

DNA of the CDR3: TGTGCCAGCAGCTATCCCCTCGGGATTTGGGGAGAGACCCAGTACTTC. Translation gives CASSYPLGIWGETQYF. This chain joins TRBV7-9 and TRBJ2-5, with D possibly matching TRBD2 (5 bases). This CDR3 spans 16 amino acids. CDR1 and CDR2 from the germline V gene are SEHNR and FQNEAQ (reference sequence). V shed 4 bases and J shed 4 bases, with 19 bases lying between them.

The V call is TRBV6-5, the J call TRBJ1-2; the D gene is possibly TRBD1 (5 bases). The CDR3 contains 13 residues. Germline CDR1 and CDR2: MNHEY and SVGAGI. V lost 0 bases and J 8 bases, leaving 10 bases between the germline ends. CDR3 in amino acids: CASSYSQAWGYTF. The CDR3 nucleotides read TGTGCCAGCAGTTACTCACAGGCGTGGGGCTACACCTTC.

The CDR3 spells CASNGDRGFETQYF. CDR3 coding DNA: TGTGCCAGCAACGGGGACAGGGGATTTGAGACCCAGTACTTC. V is TRBV6-6 and J is TRBJ2-5, with TRBD1 matching 10 bases. J was trimmed by 5 bases and V by 7 bases; bases with no gene match: 7. CDR3 length: 14 residues. Germline V gene data show CDR1 as MNHNY and CDR2 as SVGAGI (reference sequence).

This sequence joins TRBV15 and TRBJ1-6, with a possible D match to TRBD1 (5 bases). CDR1 is LNHNV and CDR2 is YYDKDF in the germline V gene (reference sequence). V lost 6 bases and J 5 bases, leaving 5 bases between the germline ends. The CDR3 runs 12 residues. The CDR3 DNA reads TGTGCCACCAGACAGGATAATTCACCCCTCCACTTT. Translation: CATRQDNSPLHF.

J is TRBJ1-2 and V is TRBV4-3; D possibly corresponds to TRBD1 (6 bases). There are 13 residues in the CDR3. Deletions cut 0 bases from V and 8 bases from J, with 10 bases between. Germline assignment: CDR1 LGHNA and CDR2 YSLEER. This CDR3 reads CASSQDDRRGYTF. CDR3 coding DNA: TGCGCCAGCAGCCAAGATGACAGGCGAGGCTACACCTTC.

V gene TRBV10-3 combines with J gene TRBJ2-7; 8 positions agree with TRBD1. The CDR3 is 15 residues long. V dropped 0 bases and J dropped 4; count of bases not matched to a gene: 5. CDR1 ENHRY and CDR2 SYGVKD come from the germline V gene. The CDR3 region is CAISESWTGTYEQYF. The CDR3 DNA sequence: TGTGCCATCAGTGAGTCTTGGACAGGGACTTACGAGCAGTACTTC.

The chain has TRBV5-1 and TRBJ1-3; 8 nucleotides line up with TRBD1. J lost 1 base, V lost 4 bases, and 7 bases had no gene match. The CDR3 extends over 16 amino acids. Looked up from germline, CDR1 is SGHRS and CDR2 is YFSETQ. The CDR3 coding sequence is TGCGCCAGCAGCCCGGGGACAGGCATTTCTGGAAACACCATATATTTT. Residues: CASSPGTGISGNTIYF.

V is TRBV11-2 and J is TRBJ2-4; TRBD1 matches at 9 bases. Trimming cost V 0 bases and J 9 bases; bases outside gene matches: 9. The CDR3 spans 16 residues. In germline, CDR1 is SGHAT, CDR2 FQNNGV. Here the CDR3 DNA reads TGTGCCAGCAGCTTAGATCCGGACAGGGGACGTAGCATTCAGTACTTC. Translating gives CASSLDPDRGRSIQYF.

The chain uses TRBV5-1 and TRBJ1-1; D is unclear. V dropped 0 bases and J dropped 5 bases, with 8 bases sitting between them. This CDR3 comprises 13 residues. CDR1 SGHRS and CDR2 YFSETQ come from the germline V gene. The CDR3 region is CASSLEVQTEAFF. DNA of the CDR3: TGCGCCAGCAGCTTGGAGGTTCAGACTGAAGCTTTCTTT.

The chain has TRBV7-9 and TRBJ2-3; TRBD1 aligns across 7 bases. Germline lookup yields CDR1 SEHNR and CDR2 FQNEAQ (reference sequence). With 7 bases clipped from V and 3 bases from J, the junction kept 10 bases outside the gene matches. The CDR3 runs 15 residues. The CDR3 DNA reads TGTGCCAGCACTTCCCTACCAGGGGGTACAGATACGCAGTATTTT. This sequence encodes CASTSLPGGTDTQYF.

This clone was observed a handful of times. CDR3 DNA sequence: TGCAGCGTGACACAGGGCCACGAGCAGTACTTC. Amino acid sequence: CSVTQGHEQYF. The J gene is TRBJ2-7, the V gene TRBV29-1; TRBD1 is a possible D gene (6 bases). Germline CDR1 SQVTM, CDR2 ANQGSEA. V shed 6 bases and J shed 5 bases, with 11 bases lying between them. The CDR3 spans 11 residues.

V gene TRBV4-1 combines with J gene TRBJ1-3; D is uncertain. The V gene's germline CDR1 is MGHRA and CDR2 YSYEKL. Trimming left V 3 bases short and J 2 bases short, with 17 bases between. This CDR3 region has 17 residues. Here the CDR3 DNA reads TGCGCCAGCAGCCACTCATGGGCGAGATTCACTGGAAACACCATATATTTT. This translates into CASSHSWARFTGNTIYF.

The chain has TRBV7-8 and TRBJ1-6, with D tentatively TRBD1 (5 bases). With 1 base removed from V and 6 bases from J, the gap between germline ends came to 10 bases. CDR1 and CDR2 (germline): SGHVS, FQNEAQ. The CDR3 extends over 15 amino acids. The DNA of the CDR3 is TGTGCCAGCAGCTTAGTTAGGACAAGTAATTCACCCCTCCACTTT. Translating gives CASSLVRTSNSPLHF.

V and J are TRBV4-2 and TRBJ1-5; D unclear. The germline V gene encodes CDR1 LGHNA and CDR2 YNFKEQ. CDR3 size: 13 residues. V shed 5 bases and J shed 5 bases, with 10 bases lying between them. The DNA of the CDR3 is TGTGCCAGCAGCTTGGGCGGAGATCAGCCCCAGCATTTT. This codes for CASSLGGDQPQHF.

This chain joins TRBV6-1 and TRBJ2-3; D is ambiguous. V gave up 3 bases and J gave up 0 bases, with 13 bases separating them. The CDR3 is 16 residues long. CDR1 is MNHNS, CDR2 SASEGT, per germline. The CDR3 nucleotides are TGTGCCAGCAGTGAGAAGGCAGGAACTAGCACAGATACGCAGTATTTT. This gives the protein CASSEKAGTSTDTQYF.

The chain links TRBV9 to TRBJ2-1; 9 bases match TRBD1. V lost 4 bases and J lost 7; bases outside the gene matches: 12. There are 16 residues in the CDR3. Germline values: CDR1 SGDLS, CDR2 YYNGEE. In DNA, the CDR3 is TGTGCCAGCAGCCTTCAGTCCGGGACAGGGAAGAATGAGCAGTTCTTC. Protein sequence: CASSLQSGTGKNEQFF.

This rearrangement joins TRBV11-2 to TRBJ2-7; D is unclear. This CDR3 is 13 amino acids long. Trimming removed 0 bases at V and 2 bases at J, with 5 bases between. Germline CDR1 and CDR2: SGHAT and FQNNGV. In nucleotides, the CDR3 is TGTGCCAGCAGCTTAGATGGGCCCTACGAGCAGTACTTC. Protein product: CASSLDGPYEQYF.

The rearrangement uses TRBV7-9 and TRBJ2-7, with 8 nucleotides matching TRBD1. Looked up from germline, CDR1 is SEHNR and CDR2 is FQNEAQ (reference sequence). V lost 7 bases and J lost 1; bases outside the gene matches: 6. The CDR3 loop spans 14 amino acids. In DNA, the CDR3 is TGTGCCAGCACCGACAGGGGCCAATCCTACGAGCAGTACTTC. This encodes CASTDRGQSYEQYF.

This chain connects TRBV18 to TRBJ1-6; D might be TRBD1 (5 bases). The CDR3 covers 16 residues. The ends were cut back, 2 bases at V and 10 bases at J, with 18 bases in the middle. Germline V gives CDR1 KGHSH, CDR2 LQKENI. The CDR3 nucleotides are TGTGCCAGCTCACCAAGACAGTCAAAAGGTGGCTCACCCCTCCACTTT. It encodes CASSPRQSKGGSPLHF.

The genes are TRBV5-1 and TRBJ2-5; unclear D gene. The CDR3 is 13 amino acids. CDR1 is SGHRS, CDR2 YFSETQ, per germline. Trimming pared 0 bases from V and 6 bases from J, leaving 9 bases between. The CDR3 DNA sequence: TGCGCCAGCAGCTTGGAAGATAGCCAGACCCAGTACTTC. The encoded protein is CASSLEDSQTQYF. The whole variable domain, filled in from reference TRBV5-1 and TRBJ2-5, reads KAGVTQTPRYLIKTRGQQVTLSCSPISGHRSVSWYQQTPGQGLQFLFEYFSETQRNKGNFPGRFSGRQFSNSRSEMNVSTLELGDSALYLCASSLEDSQTQYFGPGTRLLVL.